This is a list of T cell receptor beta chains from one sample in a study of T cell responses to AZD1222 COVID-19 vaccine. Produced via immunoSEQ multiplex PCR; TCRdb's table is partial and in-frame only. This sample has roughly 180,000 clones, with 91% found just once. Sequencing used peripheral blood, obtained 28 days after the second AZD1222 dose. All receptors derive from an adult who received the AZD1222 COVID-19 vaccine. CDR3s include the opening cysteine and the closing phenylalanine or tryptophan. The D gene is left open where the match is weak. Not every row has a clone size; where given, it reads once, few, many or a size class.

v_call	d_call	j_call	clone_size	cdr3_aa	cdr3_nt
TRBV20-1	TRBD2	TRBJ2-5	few	CSASVSGGRETQYF	TGCAGTGCTAGTGTTAGCGGGGGTAGGGAGACCCAGTACTTC
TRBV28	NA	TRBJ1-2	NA	CASSLQVYGYTF	TGTGCCAGCAGTTTACAGGTCTATGGCTACACCTTC
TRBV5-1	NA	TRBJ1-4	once	CASSLHNSNEKLFF	TGCGCCAGCAGCTTGCACAACTCTAATGAAAAACTGTTTTTT
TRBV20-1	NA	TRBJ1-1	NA	CSASLEMVTEAFF	TGCAGTGCTAGTCTAGAAATGGTCACTGAAGCTTTCTTT
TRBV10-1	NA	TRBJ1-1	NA	CASSEHRAMTEAFF	TGCGCCAGCAGTGAACACAGGGCTATGACTGAAGCTTTCTTT
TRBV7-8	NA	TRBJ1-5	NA	CASSGARQASNQPQHF	TGTGCCAGCAGCGGAGCACGACAGGCCAGCAATCAGCCCCAGCATTTT
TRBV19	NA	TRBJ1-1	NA	CASSTPGRAWNTEAFF	TGTGCCAGTAGTACCCCCGGTAGGGCGTGGAACACTGAAGCTTTCTTT
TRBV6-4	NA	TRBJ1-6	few	CASSDSGNNSPLHF	TGTGCCAGCAGTGACTCAGGGAACAATTCACCCCTCCACTTT
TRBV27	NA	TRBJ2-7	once	CASRTGIWVSYEQYF	TGTGCCAGCAGAACAGGGATTTGGGTTTCCTACGAGCAGTACTTC
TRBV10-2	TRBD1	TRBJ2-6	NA	CASRTGGTGANVLTF	TGCGCCAGCAGGACAGGGGGCACTGGGGCCAACGTCCTGACTTTC
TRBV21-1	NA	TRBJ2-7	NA	CASSSGHAVDF	TGTGCCAGCAGCAGTGGGCACGCCGTGGACTTC
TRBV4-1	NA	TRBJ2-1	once	CASSQDASGNYNEQFF	TGCGCCAGCAGCCAAGACGCGAGCGGAAACTACAATGAGCAGTTCTTC
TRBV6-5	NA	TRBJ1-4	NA	CASRSGDRNEKLFF	TGTGCCAGCAGGTCGGGGGATAGGAATGAAAAACTGTTTTTT
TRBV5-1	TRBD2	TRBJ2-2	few	CASSSTPLGTRDTGELFF	TGCGCCAGCAGCTCAACCCCCTTGGGGACTAGAGACACCGGGGAGCTGTTTTTT
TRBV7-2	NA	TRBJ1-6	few	CASSLETDNSPLHF	TGTGCCAGCAGCTTAGAGACGGACAATTCACCCCTCCACTTT
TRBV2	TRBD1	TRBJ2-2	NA	CASTEDRNTGELFF	TGTGCCAGCACCGAGGACAGGAATACCGGGGAGCTGTTTTTT
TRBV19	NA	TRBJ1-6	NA	CASSQQDGTNSPLHF	TGTGCCAGTAGTCAACAGGACGGGACGAATTCACCCCTCCACTTT
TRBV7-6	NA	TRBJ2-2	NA	CASSATWGSSGTGELFF	TGTGCCAGCAGCGCAACGTGGGGGAGTTCCGGCACCGGGGAGCTGTTTTTT
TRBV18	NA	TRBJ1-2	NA	CASSPGGGYGYTF	TGTGCCAGCTCCCCGGGAGGGGGCTATGGCTACACCTTC
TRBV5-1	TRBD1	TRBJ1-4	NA	CASSWTGQANEKLFF	TGCGCCAGCAGCTGGACAGGGCAGGCTAATGAAAAACTGTTTTTT
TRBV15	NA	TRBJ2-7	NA	CATSRGPTYEQYF	TGTGCCACCAGCAGAGGACCAACCTACGAGCAGTACTTC
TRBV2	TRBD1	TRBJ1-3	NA	CAISRGRSSGNTIYF	TGTGCCATTTCGAGGGGGCGGTCCTCTGGAAACACCATATATTTT
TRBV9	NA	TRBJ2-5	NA	CASSVGSGYIQETQYF	TGTGCCAGCAGCGTAGGCAGCGGGTATATCCAAGAGACCCAGTACTTC
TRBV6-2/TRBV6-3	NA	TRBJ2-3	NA	CASSYSIDRTDTQYF	TGTGCCAGCAGTTACTCGATCGACAGAACAGATACGCAGTATTTT
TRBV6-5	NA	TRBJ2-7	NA	CASSRPGAYEQYF	TGTGCCAGCAGCCGACCGGGGGCCTACGAGCAGTACTTC
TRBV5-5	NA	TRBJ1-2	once	CASSLDGPRLTLNYGYTF	TGTGCCAGCAGCTTGGATGGGCCCCGTCTAACCTTAAACTATGGCTACACCTTC
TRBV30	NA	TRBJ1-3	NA	CAGTGLSGNTIYF	TGTGCCGGTACAGGGCTTTCGGGAAACACCATATATTTT
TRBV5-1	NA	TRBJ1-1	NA	CASSPLQGQYNTEAFF	TGCGCCAGCAGCCCCCTACAGGGTCAGTATAACACTGAAGCTTTCTTT
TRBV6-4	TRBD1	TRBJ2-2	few	CASSDEGGIGELFF	TGTGCCAGCAGTGATGAAGGGGGCATCGGGGAGCTGTTTTTT
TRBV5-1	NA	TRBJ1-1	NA	CASSLKGVSDTEAFF	TGCGCCAGCAGCTTGAAGGGGGTTTCGGACACTGAAGCTTTCTTT
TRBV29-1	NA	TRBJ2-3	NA	CSVGDATDTQYF	TGCAGCGTTGGAGACGCCACAGATACGCAGTATTTT
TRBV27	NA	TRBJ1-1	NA	CASSPTNRTKQNTEAFF	TGTGCCAGCAGTCCCACAAACAGGACCAAGCAGAACACTGAAGCTTTCTTT
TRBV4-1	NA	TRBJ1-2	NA	CASSQDLGQGGGYTF	TGCGCCAGCAGCCAAGATTTAGGGCAGGGAGGAGGCTACACCTTC
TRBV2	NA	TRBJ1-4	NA	CASSETLHPANEKLFF	TGTGCCAGCAGTGAGACACTTCACCCAGCTAATGAAAAACTGTTTTTT
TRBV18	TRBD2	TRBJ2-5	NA	CASSPAGGGLQETQYF	TGTGCCAGCTCACCTGCAGGCGGGGGACTCCAAGAGACCCAGTACTTC
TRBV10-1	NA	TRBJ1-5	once	CASSEWREAYSNQPQHF	TGCGCCAGCAGTGAGTGGCGTGAGGCCTATAGCAATCAGCCCCAGCATTTT
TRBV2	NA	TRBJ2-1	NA	CASSFSSYNEQFF	TGTGCCAGCAGTTTTAGCTCCTACAATGAGCAGTTCTTC
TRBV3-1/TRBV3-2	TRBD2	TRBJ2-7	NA	CASSHGTSGSRYEQYF	TGTGCCAGCAGCCACGGGACTAGCGGGAGCAGATACGAGCAGTACTTC
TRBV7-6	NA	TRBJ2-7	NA	CASSLANGDNSYEQYF	TGTGCCAGCAGCTTAGCGAATGGTGACAATTCCTACGAGCAGTACTTC
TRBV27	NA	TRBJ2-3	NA	CASSLLGSTDTQYF	TGTGCCAGCAGTTTATTAGGTAGCACAGATACGCAGTATTTT
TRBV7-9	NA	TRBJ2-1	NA	CASSSNRGRGYNEQFF	TGTGCCAGCAGCTCGAATCGGGGGCGGGGCTACAATGAGCAGTTCTTC
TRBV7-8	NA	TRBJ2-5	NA	CASSLLQRNSETQYF	TGTGCCAGCAGCTTACTACAGAGGAATTCCGAGACCCAGTACTTC
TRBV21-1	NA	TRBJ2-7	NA	CASNVTPGTRSFYEQYF	TGTGCCAGCAATGTAACACCCGGGACAAGATCCTTCTACGAGCAGTACTTC
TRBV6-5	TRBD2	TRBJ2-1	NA	CASNRLAGAFNEQFF	TGTGCCAGCAACCGACTAGCGGGAGCGTTTAATGAGCAGTTCTTC